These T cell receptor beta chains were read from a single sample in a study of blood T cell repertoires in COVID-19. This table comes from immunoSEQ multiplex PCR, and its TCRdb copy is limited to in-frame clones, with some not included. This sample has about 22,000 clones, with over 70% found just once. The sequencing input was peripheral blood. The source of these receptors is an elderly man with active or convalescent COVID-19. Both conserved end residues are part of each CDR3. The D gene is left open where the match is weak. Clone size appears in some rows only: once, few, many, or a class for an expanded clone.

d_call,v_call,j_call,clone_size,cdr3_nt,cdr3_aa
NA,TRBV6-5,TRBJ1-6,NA,TGTGCCAGCAGTTCCCGGGACACGGGTTTGGTACCCCTCCACTTT,CASSSRDTGLVPLHF
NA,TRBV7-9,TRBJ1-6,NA,TGTGCCAGCAGCTTAGAGGACAGCAGAAATTCACCCCTCCACTTT,CASSLEDSRNSPLHF
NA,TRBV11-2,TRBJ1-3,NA,TGTGCCAGCAGCTTAGGTGGCAGGGGTGGAAACACCATATATTTT,CASSLGGRGGNTIYF
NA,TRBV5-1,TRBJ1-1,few,TGCGCCAGCAGCTTGGCTGGAACTAATGCGAACACTGAAGCTTTCTTT,CASSLAGTNANTEAFF
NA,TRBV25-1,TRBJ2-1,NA,TGTGCCAGCAGTGATAGTTTTACGAGCTCCTACAATGAGCAGTTCTTC,CASSDSFTSSYNEQFF
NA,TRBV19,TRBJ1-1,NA,TGTGCCAGTAGTATTTCGTTTACGGGGAACACTGAAGCTTTCTTT,CASSISFTGNTEAFF
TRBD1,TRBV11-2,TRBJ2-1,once,TGTGCCAGCAGCCAAACCACAGGGGGCTTTTACAATGAGCAGTTCTTC,CASSQTTGGFYNEQFF
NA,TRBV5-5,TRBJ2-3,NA,TGTGCCAGCAGCTCCTGGACTAGCACAGATACGCAGTATTTT,CASSSWTSTDTQYF
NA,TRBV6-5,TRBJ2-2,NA,TGTGCCAGCACTCGGAACACCGGGGAGCTGTTTTTT,CASTRNTGELFF
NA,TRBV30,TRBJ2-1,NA,TGTGCCTGGAGCAGGGTCGGCAATGAGCAGTTCTTC,CAWSRVGNEQFF
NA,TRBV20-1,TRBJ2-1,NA,TGCAGTGCTAGCAGTCACAATGAGCAGTTCTTC,CSASSHNEQFF
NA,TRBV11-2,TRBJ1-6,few,TGTGCCAGCAGCTTGCGAGGTTCCTATAATTCACCCCTCCACTTT,CASSLRGSYNSPLHF
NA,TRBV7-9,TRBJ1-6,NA,TGTGCCAGCAGCTTAGTCCTGTCTAATTCACCCCTCCACTTT,CASSLVLSNSPLHF
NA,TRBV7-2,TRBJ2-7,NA,TGTGCCAGCAGCAGGACAGTACTCTCCTACGAGCAGTACTTC,CASSRTVLSYEQYF
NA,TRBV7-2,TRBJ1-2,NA,TGTGCCAGCAGCTTATGGGGGGGAATGAGTTCGGACGGCTACACCTTC,CASSLWGGMSSDGYTF
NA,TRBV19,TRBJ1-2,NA,TGTGCCAGTAGTACCCTTCGAACAGGAGTTGCTAACTATGGCTACACCTTC,CASSTLRTGVANYGYTF
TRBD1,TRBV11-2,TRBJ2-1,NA,TGTGCCAGCAGCCGAAACCGGGACAGGGGTTACAATGAGCAGTTCTTC,CASSRNRDRGYNEQFF
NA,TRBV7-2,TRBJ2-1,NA,TGTGCCAGCAGCGTGAGGGGGAACAATGAGCAGTTCTTC,CASSVRGNNEQFF
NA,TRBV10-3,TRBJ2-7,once,TGTGCCATCAGTGAGTCGAGATCATACGAGCAGTACTTC,CAISESRSYEQYF
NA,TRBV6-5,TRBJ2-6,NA,TGTGCCAGCAGTTACAGGGGGTCTGGGGCCAACGTCCTGACTTTC,CASSYRGSGANVLTF
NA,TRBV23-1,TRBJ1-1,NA,TGCGCCAGCAGTGCCCTCGGACACCTGAACACTGAAGCTTTCTTT,CASSALGHLNTEAFF
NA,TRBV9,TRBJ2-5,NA,TGTGCCAGCAGCGTAGGAGGGTTCCAAGAGACCCAGTACTTC,CASSVGGFQETQYF
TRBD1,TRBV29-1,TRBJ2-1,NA,TGCAGCGCGACCGGACAGGGGCCTTTCGATGAGCAGTTCTTC,CSATGQGPFDEQFF
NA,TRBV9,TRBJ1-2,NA,TGTGCCAGCAGTGGTACAGGATACAAGGCTGGCTACACCTTC,CASSGTGYKAGYTF
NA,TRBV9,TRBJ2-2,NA,TGTGCCAGCAGCGTAAGGGGTGCCGGGGAGCTGTTTTTT,CASSVRGAGELFF
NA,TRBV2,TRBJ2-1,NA,TGTGCCAGCAGTTCTCAACCTACTAGCAATGAGCAGTTCTTC,CASSSQPTSNEQFF
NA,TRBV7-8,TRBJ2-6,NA,TGTGCCAGCAGCTTAAGTATTTCGAGCTCTGGGGCCAACGTCCTGACTTTC,CASSLSISSSGANVLTF
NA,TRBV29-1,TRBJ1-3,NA,TGCAGCGTACAGGAAAGCTCTGGAAACACCATATATTTT,CSVQESSGNTIYF
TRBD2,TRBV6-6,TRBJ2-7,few,TGTGCCAGCAGTGGGGAGGGCTCCTCCCCCTACGAGCAGTACTTC,CASSGEGSSPYEQYF
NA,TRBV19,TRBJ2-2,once,TGTGCCAGTAGTATAAGTTCGGCAGGGCCTTTTTTTCCCGGGGAGCTGTTTTTT,CASSISSAGPFFPGELFF
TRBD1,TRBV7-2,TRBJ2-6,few,TGTGCCAGCAGCCAGGACAGGGGGACGCCTGGGGCCAACGTCCTGACTTTC,CASSQDRGTPGANVLTF
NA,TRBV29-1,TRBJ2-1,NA,TGCAGCGTTGAAGGGGCCCTGGCCTCCGACAATGAGCAGTTCTTC,CSVEGALASDNEQFF
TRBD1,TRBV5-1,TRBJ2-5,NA,TGCGCCAGCAGCTTGGGGGACAGGGGGCGTTCAGAGACCCAGTACTTC,CASSLGDRGRSETQYF
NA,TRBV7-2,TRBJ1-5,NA,TGTGCCAGCAGCTTATCGAGGGATGATGGAAATCAGCCCCAGCATTTT,CASSLSRDDGNQPQHF
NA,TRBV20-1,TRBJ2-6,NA,TGCAGTGCTAGTTTTGCGTCTGGGGCCAACGTCCTGACTTTC,CSASFASGANVLTF
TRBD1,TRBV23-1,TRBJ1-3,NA,TGCGCCAGCAGTCAAGTCCCCCAGGACAGGCGCTCTGGAAACACCATATATTTT,CASSQVPQDRRSGNTIYF
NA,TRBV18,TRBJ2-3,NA,TGTGCCAGCTCTCCCGCACAGGGATGGGGCACAGATACGCAGTATTTT,CASSPAQGWGTDTQYF
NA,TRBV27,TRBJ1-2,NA,TGTGCCAGCAGTTCCTCTTTAAACAGTTACTCTAACTATGGCTACACCTTC,CASSSSLNSYSNYGYTF
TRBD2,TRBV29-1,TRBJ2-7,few,TGCAGCGTCGGAGCGGGGTTCAACGAGCAGTACTTC,CSVGAGFNEQYF
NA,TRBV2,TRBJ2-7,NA,TGTGCCAGCAGTAAAAACACCCGACAGGTTGGTGACGAGCAGTACTTC,CASSKNTRQVGDEQYF
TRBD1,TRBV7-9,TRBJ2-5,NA,TGTGCCAGCAGCTTATTCCCGACAGGGGATATGAGGGAGACCCAGTACTTC,CASSLFPTGDMRETQYF
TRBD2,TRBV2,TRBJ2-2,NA,TGTGCCAGCAATCCCCTAGCGGGGGTCGGGGAGCTGTTTTTT,CASNPLAGVGELFF
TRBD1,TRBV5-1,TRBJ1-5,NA,TGCGCCAGCAGCTCGACAGGGGGCGACCAGCCCCAGCATTTT,CASSSTGGDQPQHF
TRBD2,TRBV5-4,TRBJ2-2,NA,TGTGCCAGCAGCTCCGGGACTAGCGGATTCACCGGGGAGCTGTTTTTT,CASSSGTSGFTGELFF
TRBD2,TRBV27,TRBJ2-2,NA,TGTGCCAGCAGTTTATCACTAGCGGGGGGGTGGACCGGGGAGCTGTTTTTT,CASSLSLAGGWTGELFF